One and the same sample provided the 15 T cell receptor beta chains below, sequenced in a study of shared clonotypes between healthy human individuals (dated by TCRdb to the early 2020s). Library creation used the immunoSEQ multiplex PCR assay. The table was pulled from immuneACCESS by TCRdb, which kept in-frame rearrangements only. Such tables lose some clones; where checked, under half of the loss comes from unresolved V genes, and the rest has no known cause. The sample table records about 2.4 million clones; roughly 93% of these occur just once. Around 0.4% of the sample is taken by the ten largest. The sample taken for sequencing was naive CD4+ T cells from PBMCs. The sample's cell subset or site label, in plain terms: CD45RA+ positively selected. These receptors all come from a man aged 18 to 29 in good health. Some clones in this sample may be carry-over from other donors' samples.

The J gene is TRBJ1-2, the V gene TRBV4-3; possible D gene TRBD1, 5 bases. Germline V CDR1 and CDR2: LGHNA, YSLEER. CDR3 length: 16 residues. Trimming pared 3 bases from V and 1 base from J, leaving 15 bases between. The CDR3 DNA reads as TGCGCCAGCAGCCAGGAAAGGGGACGGATTAACTATGGCTACACCTTC. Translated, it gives CASSQERGRINYGYTF.

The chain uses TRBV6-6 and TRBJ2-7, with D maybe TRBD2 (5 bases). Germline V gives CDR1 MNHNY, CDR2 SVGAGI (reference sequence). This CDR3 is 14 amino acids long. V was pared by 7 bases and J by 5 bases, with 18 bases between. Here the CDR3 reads CASTSGNGNNEQYF. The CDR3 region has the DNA TGTGCCAGCACCTCGGGAAATGGGAACAACGAGCAGTACTTC.

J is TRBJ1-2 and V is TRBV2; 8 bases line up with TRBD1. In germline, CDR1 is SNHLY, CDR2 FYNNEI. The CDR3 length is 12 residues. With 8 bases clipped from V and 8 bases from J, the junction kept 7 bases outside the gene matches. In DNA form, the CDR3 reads TGTGCCAGCCGACGACAGGGGTCAGGCTACACCTTC. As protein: CASRRQGSGYTF.

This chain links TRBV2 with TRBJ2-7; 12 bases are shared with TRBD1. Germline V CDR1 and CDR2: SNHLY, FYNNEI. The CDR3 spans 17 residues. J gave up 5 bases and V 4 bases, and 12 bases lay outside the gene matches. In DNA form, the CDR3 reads TGTGCCAGCAGTGTCAATGGGCCCGGGACAGGGGGCCACGAGCAGTACTTC. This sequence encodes CASSVNGPGTGGHEQYF. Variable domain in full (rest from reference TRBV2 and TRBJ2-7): EPEVTQTPSHQVTQMGQEVILRCVPISNHLYFYWYRQILGQKVEFLVSFYNNEISEKSEIFDDQFSVERPDGSNFTLKIRSTKLEDSAMYFCASSVNGPGTGGHEQYFGPGTRLTVT.

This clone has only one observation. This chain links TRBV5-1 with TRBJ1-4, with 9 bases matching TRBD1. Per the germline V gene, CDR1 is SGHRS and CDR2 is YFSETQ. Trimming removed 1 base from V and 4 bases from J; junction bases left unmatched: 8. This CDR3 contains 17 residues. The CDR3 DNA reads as TGCGCCAGCAGCTTGATGGACAGGGGAGGGCATAATGAAAAACTGTTTTTT. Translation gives CASSLMDRGGHNEKLFF.

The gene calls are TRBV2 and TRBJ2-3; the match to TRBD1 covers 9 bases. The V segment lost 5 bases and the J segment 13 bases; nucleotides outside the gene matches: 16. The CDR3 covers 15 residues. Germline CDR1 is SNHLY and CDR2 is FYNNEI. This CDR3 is CASSFTGTGTEKEYF. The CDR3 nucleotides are TGTGCCAGCAGTTTCACCGGGACAGGGACCGAAAAGGAGTATTTT.

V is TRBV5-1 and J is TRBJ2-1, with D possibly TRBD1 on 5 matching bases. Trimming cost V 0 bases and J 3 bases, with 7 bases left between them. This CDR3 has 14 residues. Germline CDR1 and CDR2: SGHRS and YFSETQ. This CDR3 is CASSLVDSYNEQFF. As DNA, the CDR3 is TGCGCCAGCAGCTTGGTAGACAGCTACAATGAGCAGTTCTTC.

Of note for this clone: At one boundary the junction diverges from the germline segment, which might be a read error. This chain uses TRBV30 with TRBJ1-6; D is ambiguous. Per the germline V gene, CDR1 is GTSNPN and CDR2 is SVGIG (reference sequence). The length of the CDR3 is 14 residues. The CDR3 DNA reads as TGTGGCTGGTCCACGAGCTCCTATAATTCACCCCTCCACTTT. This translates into CGWSTSSYNSPLHF. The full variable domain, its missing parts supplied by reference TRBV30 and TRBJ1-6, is SQTIHQWPATLVQPVGSPLSLECTVEGTSNPNLYWYRQAAGRGLQLLFYSVGIGQISSEVPQNLSASRPQDRQFILSSKKLLLSDSGFYLCGWSTSSYNSPLHFGNGTRLTVT.

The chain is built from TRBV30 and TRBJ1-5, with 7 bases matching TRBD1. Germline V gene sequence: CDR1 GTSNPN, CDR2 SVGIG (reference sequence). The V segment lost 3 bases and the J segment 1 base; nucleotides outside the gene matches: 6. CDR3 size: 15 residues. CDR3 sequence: CAWREGASSNQPQHF. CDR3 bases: TGTGCCTGGAGGGAGGGGGCCAGCAGCAATCAGCCCCAGCATTTT.

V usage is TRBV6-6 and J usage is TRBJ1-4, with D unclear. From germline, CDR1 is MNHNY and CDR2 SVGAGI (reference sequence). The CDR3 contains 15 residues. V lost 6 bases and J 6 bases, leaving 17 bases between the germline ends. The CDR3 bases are TGTGCCAGCAGAAAAGCAAGAGATGAGGATGAAAAACTGTTTTTT. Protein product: CASRKARDEDEKLFF.

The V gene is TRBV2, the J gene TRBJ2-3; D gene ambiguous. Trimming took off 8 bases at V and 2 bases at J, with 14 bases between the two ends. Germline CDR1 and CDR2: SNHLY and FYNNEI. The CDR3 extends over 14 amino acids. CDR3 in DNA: TGTGCCAGCCTGTGGGCACTATCCACAGATACGCAGTATTTT. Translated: CASLWALSTDTQYF.

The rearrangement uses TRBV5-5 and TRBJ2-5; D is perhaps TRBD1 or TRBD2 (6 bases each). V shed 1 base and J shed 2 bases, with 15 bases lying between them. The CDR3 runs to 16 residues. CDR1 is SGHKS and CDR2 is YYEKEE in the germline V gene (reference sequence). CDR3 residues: CASSLSWWGAQETQYF. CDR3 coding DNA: TGTGCCAGCAGCTTGTCTTGGTGGGGGGCTCAAGAGACCCAGTACTTC.

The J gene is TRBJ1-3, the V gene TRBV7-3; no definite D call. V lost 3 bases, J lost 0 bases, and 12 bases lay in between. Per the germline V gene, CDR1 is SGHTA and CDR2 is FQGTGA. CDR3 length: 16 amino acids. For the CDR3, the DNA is TGTGCCAGCAGCTTCGGTCCCTTGGGCTCTGGAAACACCATATATTTT. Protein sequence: CASSFGPLGSGNTIYF.

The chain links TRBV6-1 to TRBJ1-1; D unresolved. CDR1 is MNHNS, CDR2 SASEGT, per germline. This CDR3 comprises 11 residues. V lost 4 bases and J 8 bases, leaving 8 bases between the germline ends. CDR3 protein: CASSARSEAFF. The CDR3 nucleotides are TGTGCCAGCAGTGCCAGGTCCGAAGCTTTCTTT.

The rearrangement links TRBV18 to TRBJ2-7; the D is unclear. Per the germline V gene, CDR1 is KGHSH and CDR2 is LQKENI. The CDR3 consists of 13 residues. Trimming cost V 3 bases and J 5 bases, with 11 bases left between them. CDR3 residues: CASSPGGNNEQYF. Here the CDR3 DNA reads TGTGCCAGCTCACCGGGTGGGAACAACGAGCAGTACTTC.